The source of this T cell receptor (beta chain) is a study of cytomegalovirus exposure and HLA in healthy donors. Points from the study as a whole: For presence/absence analyses, sequencing depth was assumed to be roughly uniform across donors.

As for this clone: Its antigen is not identified.

The V gene lost 6 bases and the J gene lost 1 base, with 12 bases spanning the gap. This CDR3 contains 14 residues. The germline CDR1 and CDR2 sequences are KGHSH and LQKENI. PCR amplification relied on 60 Vbeta primers (plus 13 Jbeta primers). The method was immunoSEQ multiplex PCR; TCRdb's version includes in-frame clones alone and lacks a portion of them. The data contain about 210,000 clones, around four fifths of them singletons. This TCR came from a boy aged 5-17 years in good health and CMV-seronegative. The material sequenced was PBMCs. The V gene is TRBV18, the J gene TRBJ1-1; D is uncertain. The CDR3 sequence: CASSPSLPNTEAFF. The DNA for the CDR3 is TGTGCCAGCTCGCCAAGCCTTCCGAACACTGAAGCTTTCTTT.